The 30 T cell receptor beta chains below come from one sample, sequenced in a study of post-analysis software for immune sequencing data (dated by TCRdb to the mid-2010s). The method was PCR. These reads were obtained on an Illumina HiSeq 2500. To reduce PCR and sequencing biases, unique molecular identifiers were built into the TCR beta cDNA libraries. The public reads were reprocessed in TCRdb via fastp at Q25 and MiXCR, keeping in-frame beta chains. Rows with a matching CDR3 protein are joined into one entry that keeps the most common DNA and genes. A total of around 400,000 distinct CDR3 sequences appear in this sample, over 30% of them only once. The ten largest make up less than 8% of the sample. Overall study results and their limits: Significantly higher frequencies in patients than in controls were found for about five TRBV segments, including TRBV5-6, TRBV5-1 and TRBV20-1.

No antigen is known for these receptors. Sequencing was carried out using blood. The receptors here all came from a girl aged 2 to 10 with multiple sclerosis.

This chain uses TRBV11-2 with TRBJ2-7; the match to TRBD1 covers 8 bases. Judging by the DNA end, TRBJ2-5 fits better; the J call may be wrong. CDR1 is SGHAT and CDR2 is FQNNGV in the germline V gene. This CDR3 is built from 16 residues. Here the CDR3 reads CASSHAPGGLGETQYF. The CDR3 DNA reads as TGTGCCAGCAGCCATGCGCCAGGGGGCCTCGGGGAGACCCAGTACTTC.

This chain connects TRBV28 to TRBJ1-2, with D uncertain. Trimming took 3 bases from V and 5 from J, leaving 10 bases between them. Germline CDR1 MDHEN, CDR2 SYDVKM. CDR3 length: 13 residues. Here the CDR3 reads CASSFLGLYGYTF. The CDR3 DNA is TGTGCCAGCAGTTTTCTTGGGTTGTATGGCTACACCTTC.

This clonotype was seen a few times. This chain links TRBV29-1 with TRBJ2-5; D is possibly TRBD1 (6 bases). The CDR3 sequence is 15 residues long. Between the trimmed V and J ends, which lost 5 bases and 1 base, there was a span of 17 bases. Per germline, CDR1 SQVTM and CDR2 ANQGSEA. The CDR3 sequence is CSVLRDTFPQETQYF. CDR3 bases: TGCAGCGTTTTACGGGACACCTTTCCCCAAGAGACCCAGTACTTC.

The V gene is TRBV5-1, the J gene TRBJ1-2; the D gene is possibly TRBD1 (6 bases). The CDR3 length is 13 residues. CDR1 is SGHRS and CDR2 is YFSETQ in the germline V gene. The V end was cut by 1 base, the J end by 8 bases, with 12 bases between. In nucleotides, the CDR3 is TGCGCCAGCAGCTTGAACAGGGAAGAAGGCTACACCTTC. Encoded protein: CASSLNREEGYTF.

The gene calls are TRBV11-2 and TRBJ2-6; 9 bases fit TRBD1. The CDR3 runs to 22 residues. The V segment lost 2 bases and the J segment 0 bases; nucleotides outside the gene matches: 17. Germline V CDR1 and CDR2: SGHAT, FQNNGV. CDR3: CASSLIRPGQGFRRSGANVLTF. For the CDR3, the DNA is TGTGCCAGCAGCTTAATCCGGCCGGGACAGGGTTTTCGACGCTCTGGGGCCAACGTCCTGACTTTC.

The chain couples TRBV7-2 to TRBJ2-1; D unresolved. V was trimmed by 1 base and J by 9 bases, leaving 10 bases between them. The CDR3 spans 13 residues. Germline assignment: CDR1 SGHTA and CDR2 FQGNSA. This CDR3 reads CASSLGTVAEQFF. In DNA form, the CDR3 reads TGTGCCAGCAGCTTAGGGACGGTCGCTGAGCAGTTCTTC.

This rearrangement joins TRBV24-1 to TRBJ2-7, with 10 bases fitting TRBD1. The better agreement between TRBJ2-5 and the DNA end casts doubt on the J call. Germline CDR1 KGHDR, CDR2 SFDVKD. The CDR3 contains 17 residues. CDR3 in amino acids: CATSDRLETGGTKTQYF. The CDR3 DNA follows: TGTGCCACCAGTGATCGACTAGAGACAGGGGGCACCAAGACCCAGTACTTC.

In its sample, this clonotype was seen a few times. V gene TRBV29-1 combines with J gene TRBJ2-5, with D tentatively TRBD1 or TRBD2 (6 bases each). Trimming left V 3 bases short and J 1 base short, with 15 bases between. CDR1 and CDR2 from the germline V gene are SQVTM and ANQGSEA. The CDR3 is 15 residues long. The CDR3, as DNA: TGCAGCGTTGATCGGGGGCAGGGCCCCCAAGAGACCCAGTACTTC. Translation: CSVDRGQGPQETQYF.

The chain recombines TRBV5-1 with TRBJ1-5; maybe TRBD1 (6 bases). V was pared by 0 bases and J by 6 bases, with 13 bases between. Germline V gene lookup returns CDR1 SGHRS and CDR2 YFSETQ. The CDR3 runs 15 residues. As DNA, the CDR3 is TGCGCCAGCAGCTTGGAAGGGGGTGTAGGTCAGCCCCAGCATTTT. Protein sequence: CASSLEGGVGQPQHF.

This clonotype was seen a few times. The gene calls are TRBV11-2 and TRBJ2-4; tentatively, D is TRBD2 (5 bases). The ends were cut back, 1 base at V and 8 bases at J, with 12 bases in the middle. The CDR3 has 14 residues. Germline CDR1 reads SGHAT; CDR2 reads FQNNGV. The CDR3 here is CASSLAGGRDIQYF. As DNA, the CDR3 is TGTGCCAGCAGCTTAGCTGGCGGGCGGGACATTCAGTACTTC. The complete variable domain, with remaining parts taken from reference TRBV11-2 and TRBJ2-4, reads EAGVAQSPRYKIIEKRQSVAFWCNPISGHATLYWYQQILGQGPKLLIQFQNNGVVDDSQLPKDRFSAERLKGVDSTLKIQPAKLEDSAVYLCASSLAGGRDIQYFGAGTRLSVL.

The chain recombines TRBV5-1 with TRBJ1-1; D is ambiguous. The length of the CDR3 is 14 residues. Trimming shortened V by 0 bases and J by 1 base, and 7 bases separated the two germline ends. The germline V gene has CDR1 SGHRS and CDR2 YFSETQ. CDR3 residues: CASSLDSRNTEAFF. The CDR3 nucleotides read TGCGCCAGCAGCTTGGATTCCAGGAACACTGAAGCTTTCTTT.

This clonotype came up many times. This chain uses TRBV12-3 or TRBV12-4 with TRBJ2-1; TRBD1 aligns across 7 bases. Losses at the gene ends were 5 bases for V and 0 bases for J; bases not matched to a gene: 4. The CDR3 is 15 amino acids. The CDR3 is CASSLRDSSYNEQFF. In DNA, the CDR3 is TGTGCCAGCAGTCTCCGGGACAGCTCCTACAATGAGCAGTTCTTC.

The chain combines TRBV5-1 with TRBJ2-1, with D unresolved. V was shortened by 5 bases and J by 5 bases, with 14 bases between the two germline ends. The germline V gene encodes CDR1 SGHRS and CDR2 YFSETQ. The CDR3 runs to 14 residues. In DNA form, the CDR3 reads TGCGCCAGCAGGAAGATATCTAGGGACAATGAGCAGTTCTTC. Translation gives CASRKISRDNEQFF.

CDR3 bases: TGTGCCAGCAGAGCAGGCCCTAGCCGGGAGACCCAGTACTTC. This sequence encodes CASRAGPSRETQYF. This chain uses TRBV7-2 with TRBJ2-5; TRBD2 might be the D (5 bases). Germline values: CDR1 SGHTA, CDR2 FQGNSA. The ends were cut back, 6 bases at V and 5 bases at J, with 16 bases in the middle. This CDR3 contains 14 residues.

This chain connects TRBV3-1 to TRBJ2-7, with unresolved D. The DNA end is a closer match to TRBJ2-5, so the J assignment may be wrong. CDR1 and CDR2 (germline): LGHDT, YNNKEL (reference sequence). The CDR3 is 11 residues long. CDR3 sequence: CASSHAETQYF. The CDR3 bases are TGTGCCAGCAGCCACGCGGAGACCCAGTACTTC.

The chain links TRBV15 to TRBJ2-1, with D hard to call. CDR3 size: 16 residues. CDR1 and CDR2 (germline): LNHNV, YYDKDF (reference sequence). V shed 0 bases and J shed 2 bases, with 11 bases lying between them. This chain's CDR3 is CATSRDNGSTYNEQFF. CDR3 nucleotides: TGTGCCACCAGCAGAGATAACGGAAGCACCTACAATGAGCAGTTCTTC.

The rearrangement joins TRBV29-1 to TRBJ2-1, with D possibly matching TRBD2 (7 bases). The CDR3 length is 12 residues. With 7 bases removed from V and 6 bases from J, the gap between germline ends came to 13 bases. Germline CDR1 and CDR2: SQVTM and ANQGSEA. The CDR3 is CSAGLQGNEQFF. The CDR3 nucleotides read TGCAGCGCGGGACTACAGGGCAATGAGCAGTTCTTC.

The chain is built from TRBV6-5 and TRBJ1-2; 7 positions match TRBD1. Germline V lookup: CDR1 MNHEY, CDR2 SVGAGI. CDR3 length: 19 amino acids. The trim removed 2 bases at V and 4 bases at J, leaving 19 bases unmatched. CDR3 sequence (DNA): TGTGCCAGCAGTTACACCCCGACGGGTGAGGGGGCTTTCTCCTATGGCTACACCTTC. This translates into CASSYTPTGEGAFSYGYTF.

This clonotype was found a few times. CDR3 DNA sequence: TGTGCCAGCTACGCTGACGTTAGCGGAACCTCCTACGAGCAGTACTTC. Translated, it gives CASYADVSGTSYEQYF. The rearrangement uses TRBV12-3 or TRBV12-4 and TRBJ2-7, with D possibly matching TRBD2 (6 bases). CDR3 length: 16 residues. V lost 8 bases, J lost 0 bases, and 20 bases lay in between.

The chain has TRBV7-2 and TRBJ2-7; 11 nucleotides align to TRBD2. Germline CDR1 SGHTA, CDR2 FQGNSA. J gave up 0 bases and V 3 bases, and 7 bases lay outside the gene matches. This CDR3 comprises 17 residues. The CDR3 region is CASSFRGTSGISYEQYF. CDR3 sequence (DNA): TGTGCCAGCAGCTTCAGAGGGACTAGCGGAATCTCCTACGAGCAGTACTTC.

The chain links TRBV28 to TRBJ2-7; no definite D call. CDR3 size: 12 residues. Germline loops: CDR1 MDHEN, CDR2 SYDVKM. V was shortened by 6 bases and J by 1 base, with 7 bases between the two germline ends. CDR3 in DNA: TGTGCCAGCAGACAAGGGTCCTACGAGCAGTACTTC. This translates into CASRQGSYEQYF.

This chain connects TRBV28 to TRBJ2-7; D not certain. The CDR3 has 12 amino acids. From germline, CDR1 is MDHEN and CDR2 SYDVKM. V gave up 7 bases and J gave up 3 bases, with 10 bases separating them. The CDR3 DNA sequence: TGTGCCAGCACCTCAGTGGGCTACGAGCAGTACTTC. Amino acid sequence: CASTSVGYEQYF.

J is TRBJ1-2 and V is TRBV12-3 or TRBV12-4; a possible D gene is TRBD1 (6 bases). Trimming shortened V by 6 bases and J by 2 bases, and 16 bases separated the two germline ends. The CDR3 runs 15 residues. CDR3 sequence: CASSNPGVSNYGYTF. DNA of the CDR3: TGTGCCAGCAGCAACCCAGGGGTTTCCAACTATGGCTACACCTTC.

The chain links TRBV28 to TRBJ1-2; D not resolved. Per the germline V gene, CDR1 is MDHEN and CDR2 is SYDVKM. The CDR3 spans 12 residues. V shed 5 bases and J shed 7 bases, with 11 bases lying between them. CDR3 loop: CASSTGIGGYTF. DNA for the CDR3: TGTGCCAGCAGTACCGGAATCGGTGGCTACACCTTC.

This clonotype was observed a handful of times. The rearrangement joins TRBV18 to TRBJ2-3, with a possible D match to TRBD1 (5 bases). Between the trimmed V and J ends, which lost 6 bases and 0 bases, there was a span of 13 bases. Germline CDR1 and CDR2: KGHSH and LQKENI. This CDR3 contains 15 residues. The CDR3 nucleotides are TGTGCCAGCTCGCCCGGACAACTAAGCACAGATACGCAGTATTTT. Residues: CASSPGQLSTDTQYF.

About this clonotype itself: Compared with germline, one end of the junction differs, possibly owing to a read error. The rearrangement links TRBV10-3 to TRBJ1-2; no firm D call. This CDR3 is built from 14 residues. Looked up from germline, CDR1 is ENHRY and CDR2 is SYGVKD. The CDR3 region has the DNA TGTGCCATCAGTGGGGAGAGGTCTAACCATGGCTACACCTTC. It specifies CAISGERSNHGYTF.

This chain links TRBV7-2 with TRBJ2-4; TRBD1 matches at 7 bases. J lost 2 bases, V lost 4 bases, and 14 bases had no gene match. CDR3 size: 18 residues. Germline lookup yields CDR1 SGHTA and CDR2 FQGNSA. CDR3 DNA: TGTGCCAGCAGCTCAATTGGCGGGCAGGGGGAATCCAAAAACATTCAGTACTTC. Protein product: CASSSIGGQGESKNIQYF.

The V call is TRBV7-3, the J call TRBJ2-1; TRBD2 aligns across 13 bases. This CDR3 is built from 16 residues. Trimming cost V 0 bases and J 8 bases; bases outside gene matches: 4. Per germline, CDR1 SGHTA and CDR2 FQGTGA. The CDR3 nucleotides are TGTGCCAGCAGCTTAACAGGGACTAGCGGGGCCCATGAGCAGTTCTTC. This gives the protein CASSLTGTSGAHEQFF.

Comment on this clonotype: Mismatch with germline at one junction end may stem from a read error. The rearrangement links TRBV9 to TRBJ1-1; 7 bases are shared with TRBD1. Looked up from germline, CDR1 is SGDLS and CDR2 is YYNGEE. This CDR3 comprises 17 residues. For the CDR3, the DNA is TGTGCCAGCAGAGTAGAAGACAGGGTCGTGATGAACACTGAAGCTTTCTTT. Its protein is CASRVEDRVVMNTEAFF.

This chain links TRBV3-1 with TRBJ2-4; no firm D call. The better agreement between TRBJ2-5 and the DNA end casts doubt on the J call. The CDR3 runs 15 residues. Germline V gene lookup returns CDR1 LGHDT and CDR2 YNNKEL (reference sequence). CDR3 region: CASSQDGLQKETQYF. In DNA, the CDR3 is TGTGCCAGCAGCCAAGACGGCTTACAGAAAGAGACCCAGTACTTC.